Each of the 20 T cell receptor beta chains below was sequenced from the same sample in a study of blood T cells in healthy people across ages. A second PCR of 7 to 11 cycles used a sample-barcoded 5' primer and a J-beta primer mix. TCRdb reanalysed the 5' RACE reads using MiXCR and keeps one entry per CDR3 protein. The sample records some 900,000 distinct CDR3 sequences, roughly 48% being singletons. Input material: blood. Every receptor here comes from a man younger than 40 in good health.

The chain joins TRBV20-1 to TRBJ2-1, with 10 bases aligning to TRBD1. The germline V gene encodes CDR1 DFQATT and CDR2 SNEGSKA (reference sequence). The CDR3 loop spans 14 amino acids. Germline trimming cut 2 bases from V and 8 bases from J; bases unmatched to any gene: 6. The CDR3: CSARQDRGSDEQFF. The CDR3 coding sequence is TGCAGTGCTAGACAGGACAGGGGGTCGGATGAGCAGTTCTTC.

This clonotype has just a few counts. This chain joins TRBV21-1 and TRBJ1-2; TRBD1, as called in the table, went unchecked against the DNA. TRBV21-1 is recorded as a pseudogene. This CDR3 is built from 14 residues. The CDR3 protein is CASSKALGAGGYTF. CDR3 sequence (DNA): TGTGCCAGCAGCAAAGCGCTGGGGGCGGGAGGCTACACCTTC.

CDR3 nucleotides: TGCGCCATCGACGCAGTCTTAGCGGGGGGGCGTCCGGGTGAGCAGTACTTC. Protein: CAIDAVLAGGRPGEQYF. V usage is TRBV4-1 and J usage is TRBJ2-1; 11 positions agree with TRBD2. The J call may not be correct, given that the DNA end is closer to TRBJ2-7. Germline CDR1 reads MGHRA; CDR2 reads YSYEKL. This CDR3 region has 17 residues.

This clonotype has more than one count but fewer than ten. The rearrangement joins TRBV5-1 to TRBJ2-7; D is possibly TRBD1 (5 bases). The CDR3 runs 14 residues. V was pared by 0 bases and J by 5 bases, with 12 bases between. Per the germline V gene, CDR1 is SGHRS and CDR2 is YFSETQ. CDR3 in amino acids: CASSLAQGINEQYF. CDR3 coding DNA: TGCGCCAGCAGCTTGGCTCAGGGCATCAACGAGCAGTACTTC. The entire variable domain, with the rest obtained from reference TRBV5-1 and TRBJ2-7, is as follows: KAGVTQTPRYLIKTRGQQVTLSCSPISGHRSVSWYQQTPGQGLQFLFEYFSETQRNKGNFPGRFSGRQFSNSRSEMNVSTLELGDSALYLCASSLAQGINEQYFGPGTRLTVT.

This rearrangement joins TRBV20-1 to TRBJ2-2; TRBD2 matches 7 bases. Germline trimming cut 3 bases from V and 4 bases from J; bases unmatched to any gene: 20. In germline, CDR1 is DFQATT, CDR2 SNEGSKA (reference sequence). The CDR3 length is 19 residues. CDR3 region: CSARDKYGLSGVGTGELFF. In nucleotides, the CDR3 is TGCAGTGCTAGGGATAAATACGGCCTGAGCGGGGTAGGCACCGGGGAGCTGTTTTTT.

This chain joins TRBV9 and TRBJ2-7; D is possibly TRBD1 (5 bases). This CDR3 contains 14 residues. Germline V gives CDR1 SGDLS, CDR2 YYNGEE. Trimming removed 3 bases from V and 0 bases from J, with 10 bases in between. In nucleotides, the CDR3 is TGTGCCAGCAGCGCCAGGGTGAGCTCCTACGAGCAGTACTTC. Protein: CASSARVSSYEQYF.

This clonotype was counted between two and nine times. The gene calls are TRBV25-1 and TRBJ2-5; 8 positions match TRBD1. Per germline, CDR1 MGHDK and CDR2 SYGVNS. V dropped 4 bases and J dropped 6; count of bases not matched to a gene: 7. The CDR3 extends over 14 amino acids. Written as DNA, the CDR3 is TGTGCCAGCAGTGGACAGGGGCTAGGGAAGACCCAGTACTTC. Protein product: CASSGQGLGKTQYF.

This clonotype was seen more than once but under ten times. V is TRBV20-1 and J is TRBJ2-3, with 9 nucleotides matching TRBD1. The V and J ends lost 0 bases and 8 bases, in that order; junction bases with no gene match: 6. Germline loops: CDR1 DFQATT, CDR2 SNEGSKA (reference sequence). This CDR3 is 14 amino acids long. The CDR3 sequence is CSARDFGTGSTQYF. For the CDR3, the DNA is TGCAGTGCTAGAGATTTTGGGACAGGGAGTACGCAGTATTTT.

This clonotype was observed a few times. This sequence joins TRBV20-1 and TRBJ2-3; 8 bases line up with TRBD1. Trimming removed 6 bases from V and 2 bases from J; junction bases left unmatched: 4. The length of the CDR3 is 13 residues. Germline-derived CDR1 and CDR2 are DFQATT and SNEGSKA (reference sequence). The CDR3 bases are TGCAGTGCCACAGGGGGTGCCACAGATACGCAGTATTTT. Its protein is CSATGGATDTQYF.

This clonotype was found a few times. The chain combines TRBV29-1 with TRBJ2-7; TRBD2 matches at 12 bases. CDR3 length equals 20 residues. The ends lost 1 base at V and 1 base at J; junction bases unmatched: 17. In germline, CDR1 is SQVTM, CDR2 ANQGSEA. CDR3 residues: CSVEVKAGELTSGGSYEQYF. CDR3 bases: TGCAGCGTTGAAGTTAAGGCAGGGGAGTTGACTAGCGGGGGTTCCTACGAGCAGTACTTC.

There are a few counts of this clonotype. V gene TRBV3-1 combines with J gene TRBJ2-5; D is possibly TRBD1 or TRBD2 (7 bases each). CDR3 length: 15 amino acids. Trimming took off 4 bases at V and 5 bases at J, with 17 bases between the two ends. Germline CDR1 reads LGHDT; CDR2 reads YNNKEL (reference sequence). As DNA, the CDR3 is TGTGCCAGCAGCCCTCTGACTAGCAGGGGGGAGACCCAGTACTTC. Translation: CASSPLTSRGETQYF.

This clonotype was counted at least ten times. This chain connects TRBV6-2 or TRBV6-3 to TRBJ1-2; perhaps TRBD1 as D (6 bases). Trimming cost V 0 bases and J 2 bases, with 7 bases left between them. This CDR3 has 14 residues. Germline assignment: CDR1 MNHEY and CDR2 SVGEGT. CDR3 bases: TGTGCCAGCAGTTACTCCGGACAGAACTATGGCTACACCTTC. It codes for CASSYSGQNYGYTF.

The chain is built from TRBV20-1 and TRBJ2-3, with 12 bases aligning to TRBD2. V lost 4 bases and J lost 4; bases outside the gene matches: 6. Germline V gene data show CDR1 as DFQATT and CDR2 as SNEGSKA (reference sequence). The CDR3 runs to 15 residues. The CDR3 region is CSATSLAGGPDTQYF. CDR3 DNA sequence: TGCAGTGCTACATCACTAGCGGGGGGACCAGATACGCAGTATTTT.

The chain joins TRBV6-2 or TRBV6-3 to TRBJ1-2; no definite D call. V lost 5 bases and J lost 4, with 17 bases in between. Germline V gene lookup returns CDR1 MNHEY and CDR2 SVGEGT. The CDR3 is made up of 15 amino acids. The CDR3 coding sequence is TGTGCCAGCAGTGCTCAGGAGAATGCACGCTATGGCTACACCTTC. Amino acids: CASSAQENARYGYTF.

V gene TRBV20-1 combines with J gene TRBJ2-1; no definite D call. The CDR3 is made up of 13 amino acids. Trimming cost V 1 base and J 6 bases, with 10 bases left between them. Germline V lookup: CDR1 DFQATT, CDR2 SNEGSKA (reference sequence). The CDR3 reads CSARALSSNEQFF. The CDR3 DNA follows: TGCAGTGCTAGAGCCCTGTCGAGCAATGAGCAGTTCTTC.

The chain is built from TRBV6-6 and TRBJ1-2; D gene ambiguous. Looked up from germline, CDR1 is MNHNY and CDR2 is SVGAGI (reference sequence). The CDR3 extends over 14 amino acids. Trimming left V 5 bases short and J 4 bases short, with 14 bases between. The CDR3 coding sequence is TGTGCCAGCAGTCAAGGTGTTGTAGGCTATGGCTACACCTTC. Translating it yields CASSQGVVGYGYTF.

The rearrangement links TRBV4-1 to TRBJ1-4; the D is unclear. Trimming removed 0 bases from V and 0 bases from J, with 11 bases in between. The CDR3 spans 17 residues. Germline CDR1 and CDR2: MGHRA and YSYEKL. CDR3 bases: TGCGCCAGCAGCCAAGAATTCGACACTCCAACTAATGAAAAACTGTTTTTT. It yields the protein CASSQEFDTPTNEKLFF.

This sequence joins TRBV4-2 and TRBJ2-3, with TRBD2 identical over 11 bases. The germline V gene has CDR1 LGHNA and CDR2 YNFKEQ. There are 19 residues in the CDR3. V lost 0 bases to trimming and J lost 1 base; unmatched junction nucleotides: 9. The CDR3 reads CASSQDRLAGGHGTDTQYF. CDR3 nucleotides: TGTGCCAGCAGCCAAGATAGGCTAGCGGGGGGTCACGGCACAGATACGCAGTATTTT.

V and J are TRBV11-1 and TRBJ2-7; TRBD2 is a possible D gene (5 bases). With 2 bases removed from V and 6 bases from J, the gap between germline ends came to 20 bases. From germline, CDR1 is SGHAT and CDR2 FQDESV (reference sequence). The CDR3 has 16 residues. The CDR3 region is CASSLSTGIGYGEQYF. The CDR3 nucleotides are TGTGCCAGCAGCTTAAGTACGGGAATCGGGTATGGCGAGCAGTACTTC.

A few counts support this clonotype. The V gene is TRBV7-2, the J gene TRBJ1-2; no clear D gene. Germline V gene sequence: CDR1 SGHTA, CDR2 FQGNSA. The CDR3 has 15 amino acids. The V gene lost 5 bases and the J gene lost 0 bases, with 13 bases spanning the gap. The CDR3 region has the DNA TGTGCCAGCAGCCTAAACAGCCCTGCTAACTATGGCTACACCTTC. This encodes CASSLNSPANYGYTF.